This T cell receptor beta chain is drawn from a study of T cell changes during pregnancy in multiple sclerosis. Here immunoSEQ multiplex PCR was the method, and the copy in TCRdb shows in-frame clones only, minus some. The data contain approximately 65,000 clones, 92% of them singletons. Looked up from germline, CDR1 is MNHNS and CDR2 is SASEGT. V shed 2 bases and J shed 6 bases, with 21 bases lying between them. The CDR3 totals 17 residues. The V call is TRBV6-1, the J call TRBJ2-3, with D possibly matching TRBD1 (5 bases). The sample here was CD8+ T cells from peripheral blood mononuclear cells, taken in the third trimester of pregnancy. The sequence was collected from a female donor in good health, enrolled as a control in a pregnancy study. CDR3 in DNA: TGTGCCAGCAGTGAATGGGGCGAGACCGGAGCCCGGGATACGCAGTATTTT. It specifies CASSEWGETGARDTQYF.